Ten or more counts support the clone carrying this T cell receptor (beta chain). Its antigen is as yet unknown. This sample was taken from a study of T cells in Graves' hyperthyroidism and ophthalmopathy. General study results and limits: The majority of expanded thyroid clonotypes above 0.001 also appeared in blood.

Using more than 8 ml of fresh peripheral blood, PBMCs were prepared. Template material for amplifying TCR beta CDR3 regions consisted of RNA transcripts. A set of HTBI primers served as the primers for a first-round RT-PCR of the TCR CDR3. One entry per CDR3 protein results from TCRdb running MiXCR on the multiplex PCR reads. The sample contains about 400,000 distinct CDR3 sequences, less than 20% of which appear only once. The clonotype comes from a woman under 30 with Graves' hyperthyroidism. The sequenced material came from blood.

This CDR3 reads CASSLVDSPRRNTEAFF. The CDR3 DNA follows: TGCGCCAGCAGCTTGGTAGACAGTCCACGACGAAACACTGAAGCTTTCTTT. This rearrangement joins TRBV5-1 to TRBJ1-1; D perhaps matches TRBD1 (5 bases). V lost 0 bases and J lost 2, with 17 bases in between. The CDR3 is 17 residues long. Germline values: CDR1 SGHRS, CDR2 YFSETQ.